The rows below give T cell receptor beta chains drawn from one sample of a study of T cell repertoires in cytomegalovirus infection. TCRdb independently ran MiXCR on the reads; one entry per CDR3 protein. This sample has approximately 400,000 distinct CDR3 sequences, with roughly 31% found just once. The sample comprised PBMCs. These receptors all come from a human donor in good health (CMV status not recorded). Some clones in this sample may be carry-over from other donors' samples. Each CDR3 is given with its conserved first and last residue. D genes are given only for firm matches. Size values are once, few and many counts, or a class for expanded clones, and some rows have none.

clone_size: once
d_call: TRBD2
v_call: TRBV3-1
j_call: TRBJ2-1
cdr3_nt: TGTGCCAGCAGCCAAGACCCCCGCCGGACTAGCGGGGTACGGGAGCAGTTCTTC
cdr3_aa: CASSQDPRRTSGVREQFF

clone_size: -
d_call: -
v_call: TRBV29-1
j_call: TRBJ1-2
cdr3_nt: TGCAGCGTTGACTCCGACCTACTACCGGGCTATGGCTACACCTTC
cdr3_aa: CSVDSDLLPGYGYTF

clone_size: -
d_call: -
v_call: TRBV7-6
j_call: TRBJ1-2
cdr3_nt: TGTGTCAGCAGCTTAGGGGATAATGGAGGGGGAAATATTGGCTACACCTTC
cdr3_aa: CVSSLGDNGGGNIGYTF

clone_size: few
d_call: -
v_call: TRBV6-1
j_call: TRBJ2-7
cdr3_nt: TGTGCCAGCAGTGAAGTGTGGCAGGACGAGCAGTACTTC
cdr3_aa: CASSEVWQDEQYF

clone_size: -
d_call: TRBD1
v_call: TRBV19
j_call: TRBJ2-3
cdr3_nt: TGTGCCAGTAGTATGCTTGGACAGGGGAGCACAGATACGCAGTATTTT
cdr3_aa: CASSMLGQGSTDTQYF

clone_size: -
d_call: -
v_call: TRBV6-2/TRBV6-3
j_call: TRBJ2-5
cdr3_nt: TGTGCCAGCAGTTACCCCGAACAGGCCCACCAAGAGACCCAGTACTTC
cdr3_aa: CASSYPEQAHQETQYF

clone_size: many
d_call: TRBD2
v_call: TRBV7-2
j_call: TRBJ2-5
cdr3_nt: TGTGCCAGCAGCCCTGGGTTAGCGGGGGGTCAAGAGACCCAGTACTTC
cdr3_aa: CASSPGLAGGQETQYF

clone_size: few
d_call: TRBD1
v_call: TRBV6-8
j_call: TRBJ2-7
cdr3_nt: TGTGCCAGCAGTGGACAGGGGGCGGAAGAGCAGTACTTC
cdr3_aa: CASSGQGAEEQYF

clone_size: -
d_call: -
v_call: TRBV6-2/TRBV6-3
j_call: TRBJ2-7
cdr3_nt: TGTGCCAGCAGTGAACGTCAGGGCCTCTCCGAGCAGTACTTC
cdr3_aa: CASSERQGLSEQYF

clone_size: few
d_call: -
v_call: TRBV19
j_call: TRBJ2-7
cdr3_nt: TGTGCCAGTAGTATAGCGACGGAATCCTACGAGCAGTACTTC
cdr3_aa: CASSIATESYEQYF

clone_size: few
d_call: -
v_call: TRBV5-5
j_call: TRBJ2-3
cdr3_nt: TGTGCCAGCAGCTTGGGGGGGCACACAGATACGCAGTATTTT
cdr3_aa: CASSLGGHTDTQYF

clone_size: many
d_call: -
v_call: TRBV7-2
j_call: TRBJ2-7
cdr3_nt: TGTGCCAGCAGCCAGGACGGAGGAGGACTCTACGAGCAGTACTTC
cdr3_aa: CASSQDGGGLYEQYF

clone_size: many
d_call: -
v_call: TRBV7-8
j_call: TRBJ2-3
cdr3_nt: TGTGCCAGCAGCCCAAGGGTTCCGACAGATACGCAGTATTTT
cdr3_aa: CASSPRVPTDTQYF

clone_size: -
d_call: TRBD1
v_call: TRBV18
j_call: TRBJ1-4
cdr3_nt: TGTGCCAGCTCACCGGCCGGGACAGGGACTCTCAGGCCCCATGAAAAACTGTTTTTT
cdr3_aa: CASSPAGTGTLRPHEKLFF

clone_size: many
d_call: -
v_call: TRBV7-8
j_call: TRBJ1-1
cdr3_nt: TGTGCCAGCGCCCCCTATAGAAACACTGAAGCTTTCTTT
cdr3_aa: CASAPYRNTEAFF

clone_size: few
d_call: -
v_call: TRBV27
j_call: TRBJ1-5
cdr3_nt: TGTGCCAGCAGTTTAAAAGGGACTCAGCCCCAGCATTTT
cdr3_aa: CASSLKGTQPQHF

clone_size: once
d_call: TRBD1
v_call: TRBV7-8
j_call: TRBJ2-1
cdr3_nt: TGTGCCAGCGGTCCTCATAACAGGGGCCGCGAGCAGTTCTTC
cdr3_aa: CASGPHNRGREQFF

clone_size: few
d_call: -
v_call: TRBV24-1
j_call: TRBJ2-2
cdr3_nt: TGTGCCACCAGTGATTGGGGGACGGGGGACACCGGGGAGCTGTTTTTT
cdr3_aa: CATSDWGTGDTGELFF

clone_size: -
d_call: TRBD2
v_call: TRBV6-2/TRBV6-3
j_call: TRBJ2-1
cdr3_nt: TGTGCCAGCAGGACCCGAGCGGGGGCGGATGCCTACAATGAGCAGTTCTTC
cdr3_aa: CASRTRAGADAYNEQFF

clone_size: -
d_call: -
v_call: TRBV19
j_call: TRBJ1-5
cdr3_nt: TGTGCCAGTAGCACAACCTTGATTAGCAATCAGCCCCAGCATTTT
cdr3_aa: CASSTTLISNQPQHF

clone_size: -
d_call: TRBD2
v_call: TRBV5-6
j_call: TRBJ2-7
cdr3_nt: TGTGCCAGCAGCTTCGGGCGGGGGGGCCTCAACGAGCAGTACTTC
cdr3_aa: CASSFGRGGLNEQYF

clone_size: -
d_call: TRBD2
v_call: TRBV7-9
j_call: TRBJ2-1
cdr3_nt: TGTGCCAGCAGCTTACGGGGGGGTATCAATGAGCAGTTCTTC
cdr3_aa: CASSLRGGINEQFF

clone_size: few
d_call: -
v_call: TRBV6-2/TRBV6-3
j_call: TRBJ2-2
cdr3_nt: TGTGCCAGCAGTCCCAGTTTCCCGGCCGGGGAGCTGTTTTTT
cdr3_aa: CASSPSFPAGELFF

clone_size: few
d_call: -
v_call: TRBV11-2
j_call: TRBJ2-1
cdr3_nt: TGTGCCAGCACCTACGGCAGGTTAGGGACCGGCAATGAGCAGTTCTTC
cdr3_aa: CASTYGRLGTGNEQFF

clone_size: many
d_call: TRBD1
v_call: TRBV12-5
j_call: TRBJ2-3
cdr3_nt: TGTGCTAGTGGTTCCGGGACAGGGTATAAAGATACGCAGTATTTT
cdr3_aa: CASGSGTGYKDTQYF

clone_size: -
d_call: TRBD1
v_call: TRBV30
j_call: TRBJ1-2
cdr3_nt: TGTGCCTGGAGTCGACAGGGGGCGGATGGCTACACCTTC
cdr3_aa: CAWSRQGADGYTF

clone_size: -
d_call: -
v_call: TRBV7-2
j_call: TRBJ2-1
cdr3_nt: TGTTCCAGCAGCTTAGGGGGTAGCTCCTACAATGAGCACTTCTTC
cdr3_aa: CSSSLGGSSYNEHFF

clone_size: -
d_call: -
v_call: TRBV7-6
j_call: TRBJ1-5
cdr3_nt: TGTGCCAGCAGCTTAGGCAGTTATAGCACTCAGCCCCAGCATTTT
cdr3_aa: CASSLGSYSTQPQHF

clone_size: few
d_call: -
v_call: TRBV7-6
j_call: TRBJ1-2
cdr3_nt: TGTGCCAGCAGCCTCCTAGCTACTAACTATGGCTACACCTTC
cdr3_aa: CASSLLATNYGYTF

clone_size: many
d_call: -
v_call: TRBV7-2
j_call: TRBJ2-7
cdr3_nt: TGTGCCAGCAGCCCGGTATCCCCTGGGGAGCAGTACTTC
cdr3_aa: CASSPVSPGEQYF

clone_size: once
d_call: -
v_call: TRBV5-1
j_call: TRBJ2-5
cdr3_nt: TGCGCCAGCAGCTTGGTTGGGATAGAGACCCAGTACTTC
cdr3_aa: CASSLVGIETQYF

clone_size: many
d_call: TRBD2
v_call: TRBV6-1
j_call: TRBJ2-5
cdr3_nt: TGTGCCAGCAGTGTTCTAGCGGGGGGACAAGAGACCCAGTACTTC
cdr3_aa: CASSVLAGGQETQYF

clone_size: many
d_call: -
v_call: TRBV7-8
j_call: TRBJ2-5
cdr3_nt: TGTGCCAGCAGCTTGGACGGCCAGGGTCAAGAGACCCAGTACTTC
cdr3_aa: CASSLDGQGQETQYF

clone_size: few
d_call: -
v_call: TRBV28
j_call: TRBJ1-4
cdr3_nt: TGTGCCAGCAGTACCCGGGGCAGGGTTTATGAAAAACTGTTTTTT
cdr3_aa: CASSTRGRVYEKLFF

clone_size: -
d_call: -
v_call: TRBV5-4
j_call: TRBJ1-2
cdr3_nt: TGTGCCAGCCGGTCCCTCGGGACATACAACTATGGCTACACCTTC
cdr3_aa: CASRSLGTYNYGYTF

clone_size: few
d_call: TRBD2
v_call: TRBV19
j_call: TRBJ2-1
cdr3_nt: TGTGCCAGTAGTGCCCCCGGATTAGCGGGGCGTTACAATGAGCAGTTCTTC
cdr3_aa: CASSAPGLAGRYNEQFF

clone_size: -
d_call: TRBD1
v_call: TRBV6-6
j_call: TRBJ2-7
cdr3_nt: TGTGCCAGCAGTCCGGGACAGATCGGTTCTGGCGAGCAGTACTTC
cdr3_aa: CASSPGQIGSGEQYF

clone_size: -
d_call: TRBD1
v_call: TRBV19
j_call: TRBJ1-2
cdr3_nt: TGTGCAAGTAGTACTCGGGACAGAGGGGACTTGGGCTACACATTC
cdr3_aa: CASSTRDRGDLGYTF

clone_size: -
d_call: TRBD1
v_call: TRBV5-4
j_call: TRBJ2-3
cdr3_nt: TGTGCCAGCCGGGACAGGGATACAGATACGCAGTATTTT
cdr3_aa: CASRDRDTDTQYF

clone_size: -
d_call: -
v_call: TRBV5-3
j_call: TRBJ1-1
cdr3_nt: TGTGCCAGAAGCTTGGTACTTGGACGGTGTAACACTGAAGCTTTCTTT
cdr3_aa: CARSLVLGRCNTEAFF

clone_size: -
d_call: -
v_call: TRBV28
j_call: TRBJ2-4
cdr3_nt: TGTGCCAGCAGTTTTACAGGGATCAAGGGCGGCATTCAGTACTTC
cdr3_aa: CASSFTGIKGGIQYF

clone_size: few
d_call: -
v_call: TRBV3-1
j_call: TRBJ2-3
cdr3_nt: TGTGCCAGCAGCCAAGGGGACATTCTACGCACAGATACGCAGTATTTT
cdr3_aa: CASSQGDILRTDTQYF

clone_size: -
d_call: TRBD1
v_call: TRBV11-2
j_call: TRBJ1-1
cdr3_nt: TGTGCCAGCAGTACCCAAAGACAGGGGAAGAACACTGAAGCTTTCTTT
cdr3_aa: CASSTQRQGKNTEAFF

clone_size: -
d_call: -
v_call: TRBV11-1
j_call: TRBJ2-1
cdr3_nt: TGTGCCAGCAGCTTAGAGTGGGGCGCCGACAATGAGCAGTTCTTC
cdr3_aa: CASSLEWGADNEQFF

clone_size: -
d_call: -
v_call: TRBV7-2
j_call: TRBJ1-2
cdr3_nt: TGTGCCAGCAGCGCCGCCCCGGGGGCATCGGACTATGGCTACACCTTC
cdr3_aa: CASSAAPGASDYGYTF

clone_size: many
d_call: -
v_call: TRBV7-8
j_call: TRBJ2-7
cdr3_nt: TGTGCCAGCAGCTTAGTTGGGAGGGGGGTCTCGGGCGAGCAGTACTTC
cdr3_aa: CASSLVGRGVSGEQYF

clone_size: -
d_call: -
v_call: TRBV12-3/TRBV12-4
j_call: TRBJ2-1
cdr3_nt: TGTGCCAGCACCCCAGCCCTGGGGAATGAGCAGTTCTTC
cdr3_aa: CASTPALGNEQFF

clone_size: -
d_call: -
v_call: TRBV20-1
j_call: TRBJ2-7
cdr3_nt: TGCAGTGCTAACGATAGGGCGCGCTACGAGCAGTACTTC
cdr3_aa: CSANDRARYEQYF

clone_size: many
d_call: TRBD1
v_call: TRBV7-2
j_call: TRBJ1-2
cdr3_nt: TGTGCCAGCAGCTTGGGGACAGGGGGCGCAGGAAACTATGGCTACACCTTC
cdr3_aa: CASSLGTGGAGNYGYTF

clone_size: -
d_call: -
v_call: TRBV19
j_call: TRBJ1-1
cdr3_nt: TGTGCCAGCGCTTGGGGGACCACTGAAGCTTTCTTT
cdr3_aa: CASAWGTTEAFF

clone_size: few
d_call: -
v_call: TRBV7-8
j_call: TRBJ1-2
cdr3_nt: TGTGCCAGCAGCTCAACAGGGCCTGGCTACACCTTC
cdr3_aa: CASSSTGPGYTF

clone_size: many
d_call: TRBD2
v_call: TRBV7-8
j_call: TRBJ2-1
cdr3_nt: TGTGCCAGCAGCTTTAGCGGGGGGGCTAATGAGCAGTTCTTC
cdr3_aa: CASSFSGGANEQFF

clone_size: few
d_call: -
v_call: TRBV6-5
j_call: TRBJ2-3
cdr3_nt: TGTGCCAGCAGTTACAGGGTCGGCACAGATACGCAGTATTTT
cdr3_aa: CASSYRVGTDTQYF

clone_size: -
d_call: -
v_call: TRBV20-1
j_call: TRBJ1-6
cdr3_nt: TGCAGTGCTAGTACGGGGCGGGTTAATTCACCCCTCCACTTT
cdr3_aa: CSASTGRVNSPLHF